This entry features one T cell receptor (beta chain) sequence. Its antigen is not known. These data come from a study of regulatory T cells in long-lasting Graves disease. About the study: For a period under 3 months, newly diagnosed Graves' patients had taken antithyroid drugs.

iRepertoire HTBI primers and Arm-PCR of CDR3 regions built TCR beta libraries. TCRdb processed the multiplex PCR reads anew with MiXCR; each CDR3 protein has one entry. The sample records roughly 380,000 distinct CDR3 sequences, roughly 15% being singletons. Study results and limitations: Lower TCR diversity was seen in persistent Graves' patients than in newly diagnosed ones. Persistent disease preferred TRBV28, TRBJ1-2 and TRBJ2-5.

Time point indicated: newly diagnosed GD, antithyroid drugs for less than 3 months. The TCR library was made from RNA that had been extracted from PBMCs in TRIzol. With EDTA tubes as the receptacles, around 10 milliliters of peripheral blood were drawn. The trim removed 7 bases at V and 4 bases at J, leaving 8 bases unmatched. This CDR3 is 15 amino acids long. Germline V lookup: CDR1 SGHRS, CDR2 YFSETQ. This sequence joins TRBV5-1 and TRBJ2-1; 10 bases align to TRBD1. The source is a female donor with Graves disease. The source material was peripheral blood mononuclear cells (PBMCs), sampled at new diagnosis, from a patient treated with antithyroid drugs. For the CDR3, the DNA is TGCGCCAGCGCCCCTGGGGACAGGGGTTACAATGAGCAGTTCTTC. Protein sequence: CASAPGDRGYNEQFF. The complete variable domain, with remaining parts taken from reference TRBV5-1 and TRBJ2-1, reads KAGVTQTPRYLIKTRGQQVTLSCSPISGHRSVSWYQQTPGQGLQFLFEYFSETQRNKGNFPGRFSGRQFSNSRSEMNVSTLELGDSALYLCASAPGDRGYNEQFFGPGTRLTVL.